Below are 13 T cell receptor beta chains sequenced from a single sample in a study of cytomegalovirus exposure and HLA in healthy donors. This PCR relied on a set of 60 Vbeta primers and 13 Jbeta primers. Measured with immunoSEQ multiplex PCR; TCRdb has only the in-frame clones, and not every one. The table includes 200,000 to 250,000 clones, almost 80% detected once. Sequences were obtained from PBMCs. The receptors here all came from a man aged 18 to 35 in good health and CMV-seronegative.

The chain is built from TRBV28 and TRBJ1-1; the D gene is possibly TRBD1 (6 bases). The germline gives CDR1 MDHEN, CDR2 SYDVKM. V was trimmed by 6 bases and J by 4 bases, leaving 15 bases between them. This CDR3 spans 14 amino acids. Here the CDR3 reads CASRLRGDSTEAFF. CDR3 coding DNA: TGTGCCAGCAGGCTCAGGGGAGATAGCACTGAAGCTTTCTTT.

The chain couples TRBV19 to TRBJ2-2, with 9 bases that match TRBD1. This CDR3 has 16 residues. The germline V gene encodes CDR1 LNHDA and CDR2 SQIVND (reference sequence). V shed 5 bases and J 3 bases; nucleotides not matched to a gene: 7. The CDR3 region is CASSPGTGLHTGELFF. CDR3 in DNA: TGTGCCAGTAGTCCCGGGACAGGGCTACACACCGGGGAGCTGTTTTTT.

V is TRBV11-3 and J is TRBJ2-6; weak D call: TRBD2 (5 bases). CDR3 size: 16 residues. V lost 5 bases and J lost 1, with 12 bases in between. The germline gives CDR1 SGHNT, CDR2 YENEEA. CDR3: CASSAGRGSGANVLTF. The CDR3 region has the DNA TGTGCCAGCAGCGCCGGTCGGGGATCTGGGGCCAACGTCCTGACTTTC.

The gene calls are TRBV6-6 and TRBJ1-5; tentatively, D is TRBD1 (6 bases). V lost 2 bases and J 5 bases, leaving 10 bases between the germline ends. Germline V CDR1 and CDR2: MNHNY, SVGAGI (reference sequence). The CDR3 has 14 residues. CDR3 region: CASSYGTLDQPQHF. CDR3 DNA sequence: TGTGCCAGCAGTTACGGGACACTAGATCAGCCCCAGCATTTT.

The gene calls are TRBV27 and TRBJ2-2; 8 nucleotides align to TRBD1. The V and J ends lost 2 bases and 5 bases, in that order; junction bases with no gene match: 4. This CDR3 has 15 residues. Germline CDR1 is MNHEY and CDR2 is SMNVEV (reference sequence). The CDR3 region is CASSLTGGVTGELFF. DNA of the CDR3: TGTGCCAGCAGTTTAACAGGGGGAGTTACCGGGGAGCTGTTTTTT.

V gene TRBV7-3 combines with J gene TRBJ2-2; D might be TRBD1 (5 bases). Trimming left V 1 base short and J 3 bases short, with 18 bases between. The CDR3 totals 18 residues. Germline loops: CDR1 SGHTA, CDR2 FQGTGA. The CDR3, as DNA: TGTGCCAGCAGCTTAAGTGGGGCCCCAGGGATAGACACCGGGGAGCTGTTTTTT. Translated, it gives CASSLSGAPGIDTGELFF.

The chain links TRBV27 to TRBJ1-2; TRBD1 is a possible D gene (5 bases). Germline loops: CDR1 MNHEY, CDR2 SMNVEV (reference sequence). The CDR3 spans 11 residues. Deletions cut 6 bases from V and 5 bases from J, with 7 bases between. CDR3 region: CASSRGYGYTF. In nucleotides, the CDR3 is TGTGCCAGCAGCCGGGGGTATGGCTACACCTTC.

The V gene is TRBV7-6, the J gene TRBJ2-5; 10 bases fit TRBD2. Germline CDR1 reads SGHVS; CDR2 reads FNYEAQ. J gave up 2 bases and V 5 bases, and 11 bases lay outside the gene matches. This CDR3 contains 17 residues. The CDR3 region has the DNA TGTGCCAGCAGCCCGGTCCCACGACTAGCGGGTCAAGAGACCCAGTACTTC. It yields the protein CASSPVPRLAGQETQYF.

The chain combines TRBV5-1 with TRBJ2-7, with a tentative D call TRBD1 (6 bases). V shed 5 bases and J shed 2 bases, with 14 bases lying between them. The germline gives CDR1 SGHRS, CDR2 YFSETQ. The CDR3 is 14 amino acids. The CDR3 DNA reads as TGCGCCAGCAGTTCGCCGACAGGTACCTACGAGCAGTACTTC. It encodes CASSSPTGTYEQYF.

The V and J genes are TRBV5-1 and TRBJ1-4; TRBD1 is a possible D gene (6 bases). In germline, CDR1 is SGHRS, CDR2 YFSETQ. V lost 0 bases and J 4 bases, leaving 10 bases between the germline ends. This CDR3 is 15 amino acids long. The CDR3 DNA follows: TGCGCCAGCAGCTTGGTCAGGGGCTTTAATGAAAAACTGTTTTTT. Its protein product is CASSLVRGFNEKLFF.

The gene calls are TRBV18 and TRBJ2-5, with D possibly matching TRBD1 (5 bases). The CDR3 loop spans 16 amino acids. V shed 1 base and J shed 2 bases, with 14 bases lying between them. Germline V gene sequence: CDR1 KGHSH, CDR2 LQKENI. The CDR3 loop reads CASSPLTDQAQETQYF. The CDR3 region has the DNA TGTGCCAGCTCACCACTGACAGATCAAGCTCAAGAGACCCAGTACTTC. Combining the CDR3 with reference TRBV18 and TRBJ2-5 gives the whole variable domain NAGVMQNPRHLVRRRGQEARLRCSPMKGHSHVYWYRQLPEEGLKFMVYLQKENIIDESGMPKERFSAEFPKEGPSILRIQQVVRGDSAAYFCASSPLTDQAQETQYFGPGTRLLVL.

This chain connects TRBV5-1 to TRBJ2-3; 9 bases fit TRBD2. The germline V gene has CDR1 SGHRS and CDR2 YFSETQ. V lost 0 bases and J lost 4; bases outside the gene matches: 9. This CDR3 is built from 17 residues. The DNA of the CDR3 is TGCGCCAGCAGCTTGGATGTGGTTGCTAGCGGGGCAGATACGCAGTATTTT. It specifies CASSLDVVASGADTQYF.

This clone has only a few counts. The chain recombines TRBV15 with TRBJ1-6; TRBD1 matches 7 bases. From germline, CDR1 is LNHNV and CDR2 YYDKDF (reference sequence). The trim removed 5 bases at V and 9 bases at J, leaving 10 bases unmatched. CDR3 size: 15 residues. The CDR3 DNA reads as TGTGCCACCAGCGTTGAAGGGACAGCGGTTTCACCCCTCCACTTT. Protein product: CATSVEGTAVSPLHF.